This T cell receptor (beta chain) was identified during a study of immune heterogeneity within non-small cell lung tumors. Study details: Histology included a few squamous cell carcinomas, around nine non-squamous carcinomas and 1 unspecified tumor. Study-level findings and limits: Across individual patients, the high-frequency T-cell receptor beta clonotypes were largely distinct. A moderate but significant correlation was observed between local T-cell clonality and local tumor mutational burden (R around 0.35).

TCR beta CDR3 was amplified by multiplex PCR using 32 V and 13 J primers. TCRdb reanalysed the multiplex PCR reads using MiXCR and keeps one entry per CDR3 protein. The profile shows over 4,500 distinct CDR3 sequences, more than 20% of them singletons. As to this clonotype: Its antigen remains unknown. A read error may produce the germline difference seen at one junction end.

The CDR3 has 14 residues. Per germline, CDR1 GTSNPN and CDR2 SVGIG (reference sequence). Template input, which was bulk tumor genomic DNA, totaled 450 to 600 ng per sample. During surgery, several far-apart biopsies were obtained from every primary tumor. Surgery that was curative in intent was performed on patients with untreated, newly diagnosed non-small cell lung cancer. The chain combines TRBV30 with TRBJ1-5, with D unresolved. The specimen was lung tumor tissue. The TCR originated in a man aged 60 to 75 with non-small cell lung cancer. CDR3: CAWSVMASNQPQLF. The CDR3 nucleotides are TGTGCCTGGAGTGTAATGGCTAGCAATCAGCCGCAGCTTTTT.